The clone carrying this T cell receptor beta chain was seen only a few times. CDR3 size: 17 residues. Trimming removed 9 bases from V and 8 bases from J; junction bases left unmatched: 20. The germline gives CDR1 SNHLY, CDR2 FYNNEI. This sample stems from a study of OX40 agonist ivuxolimab in advanced cancers. Here immunoSEQ multiplex PCR was the method, and the copy in TCRdb shows in-frame clones only, minus some. The table lists tens of thousands of clones, about 85% of them singletons, with approximately 0.98% in the top ten. The J gene is TRBJ1-2, the V gene TRBV2; 11 bases are shared with TRBD1. This specimen consisted of CD4+ or CD8+ T cells sorted from blood, obtained in a trial of the OX40 agonist ivuxolimab. This TCR derives from an adult with an advanced solid tumor such as melanoma, head and neck, liver or kidney cancer. The CDR3 here is CASSRDGGTGGRRGYTF. In DNA form, the CDR3 reads TGTGCCAGTTCCAGGGACGGAGGGACAGGGGGGAGGCGGGGCTACACCTTC.